Each of the 3 T cell receptor beta chains below was sequenced from the same sample in a study of brain T cells in children with intractable seizures. Measured with immunoSEQ multiplex PCR; TCRdb has only the in-frame clones, and not every one. The profile shows hundreds of thousands of clones, more than 85% of them singletons. Time point described: blood from clinic visit 5 months post-surgery; TSC patient then seizure free. This material consisted of peripheral blood, taken 4 to 6 months after surgery. These receptors were obtained from a boy under two years old with tuberous sclerosis and intractable seizures.

The rearrangement links TRBV19 to TRBJ1-5, with D uncertain. The CDR3 extends over 11 amino acids. V shed 8 bases and J shed 4 bases, with 6 bases lying between them. The germline V gene encodes CDR1 LNHDA and CDR2 SQIVND (reference sequence). CDR3 DNA sequence: TGTGCCAGTGGTGGGAATCAGCCCCAGCATTTT. Amino acids: CASGGNQPQHF. The complete variable domain, with remaining parts taken from reference TRBV19 and TRBJ1-5, reads DGGITQSPKYLFRKEGQNVTLSCEQNLNHDAMYWYRQDPGQGLRLIYYSQIVNDFQKGDIAEGYSVSREKKESFPLTVTSAQKNPTAFYLCASGGNQPQHFGDGTRLSIL.

This rearrangement joins TRBV7-3 to TRBJ2-2; TRBD2 agrees at 9 bases. Per germline, CDR1 SGHTA and CDR2 FQGTGA. The CDR3 totals 16 residues. Unmatched junction bases numbered 4, after V lost 5 bases and J lost 0 bases. The CDR3, as DNA: TGTGCCAGCAGCCCATCTAGCGGGACGAACACCGGGGAGCTGTTTTTT. This gives the protein CASSPSSGTNTGELFF.

J is TRBJ1-1 and V is TRBV30, with a tentative D call TRBD1 (5 bases). V was clipped by 1 base and J by 7 bases, with 7 bases between them. CDR1 is GTSNPN and CDR2 is SVGIG in the germline V gene (reference sequence). The length of the CDR3 is 11 residues. CDR3 DNA sequence: TGTGCCTGGAGTGAGGGGCTTGAAGCTTTCTTT. Its translation: CAWSEGLEAFF.